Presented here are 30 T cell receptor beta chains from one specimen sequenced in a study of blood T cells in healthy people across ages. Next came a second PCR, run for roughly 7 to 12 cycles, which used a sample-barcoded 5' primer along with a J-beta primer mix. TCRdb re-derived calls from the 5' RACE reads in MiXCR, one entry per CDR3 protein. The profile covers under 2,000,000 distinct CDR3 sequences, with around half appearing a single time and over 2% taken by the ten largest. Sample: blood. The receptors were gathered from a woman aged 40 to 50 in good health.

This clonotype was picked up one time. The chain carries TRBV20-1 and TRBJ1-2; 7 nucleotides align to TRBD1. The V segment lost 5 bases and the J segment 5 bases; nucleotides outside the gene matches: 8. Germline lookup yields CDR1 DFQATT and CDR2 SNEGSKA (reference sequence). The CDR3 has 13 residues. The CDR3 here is CSAYGQDGYGYTF. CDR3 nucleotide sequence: TGCAGTGCTTACGGACAGGATGGTTATGGCTACACCTTC.

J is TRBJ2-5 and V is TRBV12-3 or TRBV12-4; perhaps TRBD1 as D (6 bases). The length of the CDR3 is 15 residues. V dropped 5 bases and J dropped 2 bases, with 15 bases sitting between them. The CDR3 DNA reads TGTGCCAGCAGTCCCGGGACACGGGCACAAGAGACCCAGTACTTC. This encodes CASSPGTRAQETQYF.

The CDR3 loop reads CATRDYPGQRTGGGGYTF. The DNA for the CDR3 is TGTGCCACCAGGGATTATCCGGGACAGCGGACAGGGGGTGGCGGCTACACCTTC. This sequence joins TRBV15 and TRBJ1-2; 10 bases match TRBD1. Germline CDR1 LNHNV, CDR2 YYDKDF (reference sequence). This CDR3 comprises 18 residues. V lost 6 bases and J lost 8; bases outside the gene matches: 21.

The CDR3 nucleotides are TGTGCCTCGGTCGGGGAACCCTGGGATCAGCCCCAGCATTTT. Translating it yields CASVGEPWDQPQHF. The rearrangement uses TRBV7-9 and TRBJ1-5; no firm D call. V lost 11 bases to trimming and J lost 5 bases, with 19 bases between them. The CDR3 loop spans 14 amino acids. Germline V gives CDR1 SEHNR, CDR2 FQNEAQ (reference sequence).

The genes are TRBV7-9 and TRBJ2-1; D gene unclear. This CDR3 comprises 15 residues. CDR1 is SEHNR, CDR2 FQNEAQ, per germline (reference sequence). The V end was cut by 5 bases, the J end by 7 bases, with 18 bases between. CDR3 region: CASSTGDLETNEQFF. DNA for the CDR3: TGTGCCAGCAGCACTGGTGATCTCGAGACGAATGAGCAGTTCTTC.

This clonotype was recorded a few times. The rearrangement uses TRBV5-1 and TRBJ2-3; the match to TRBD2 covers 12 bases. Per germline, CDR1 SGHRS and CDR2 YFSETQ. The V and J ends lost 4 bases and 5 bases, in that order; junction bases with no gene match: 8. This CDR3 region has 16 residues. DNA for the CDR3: TGCGCCAGCAGCCCCGGACTAGCGGGGCCCAGAGATACGCAGTATTTT. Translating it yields CASSPGLAGPRDTQYF.

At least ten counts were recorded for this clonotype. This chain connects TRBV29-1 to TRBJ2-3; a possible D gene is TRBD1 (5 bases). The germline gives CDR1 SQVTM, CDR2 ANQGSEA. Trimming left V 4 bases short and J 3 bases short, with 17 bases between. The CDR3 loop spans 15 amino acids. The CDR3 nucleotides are TGCAGCGTTGGACAGACGGTTGATGGGACAGATACGCAGTATTTT. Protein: CSVGQTVDGTDTQYF.

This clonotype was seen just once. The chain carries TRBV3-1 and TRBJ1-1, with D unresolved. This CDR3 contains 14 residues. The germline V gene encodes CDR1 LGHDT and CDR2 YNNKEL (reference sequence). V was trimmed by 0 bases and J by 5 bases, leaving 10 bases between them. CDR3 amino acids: CASSQDGEGTEAFF. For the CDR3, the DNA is TGTGCCAGCAGCCAAGACGGGGAAGGGACTGAAGCTTTCTTT.

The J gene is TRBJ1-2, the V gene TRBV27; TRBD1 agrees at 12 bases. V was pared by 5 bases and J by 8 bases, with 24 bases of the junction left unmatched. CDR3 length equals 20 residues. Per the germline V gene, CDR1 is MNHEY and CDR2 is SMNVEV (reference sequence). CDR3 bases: TGTGCCAGCAGTCCCTTACCCAGCCGGGACAGGGGGCCAGGAACCCTAGGCTACACCTTC. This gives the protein CASSPLPSRDRGPGTLGYTF.

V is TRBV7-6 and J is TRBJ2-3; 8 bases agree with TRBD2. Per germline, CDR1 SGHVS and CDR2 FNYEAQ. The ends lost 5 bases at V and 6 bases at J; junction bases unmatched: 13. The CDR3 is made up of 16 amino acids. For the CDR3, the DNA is TGTGCCAGCAGCCCCATACATAGCGGGGACCAGGATACGCAGTATTTT. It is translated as CASSPIHSGDQDTQYF.

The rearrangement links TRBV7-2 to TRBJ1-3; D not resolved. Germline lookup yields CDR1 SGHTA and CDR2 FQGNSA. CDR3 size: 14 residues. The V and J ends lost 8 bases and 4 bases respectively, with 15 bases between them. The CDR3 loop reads CASGPGSAGNTIYF. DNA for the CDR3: TGTGCCAGCGGTCCGGGATCTGCGGGAAACACCATATATTTT. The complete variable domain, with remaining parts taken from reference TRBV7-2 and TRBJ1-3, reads GAGVSQSPSNKVTEKGKDVELRCDPISGHTALYWYRQSLGQGLEFLIYFQGNSAPDKSGLPSDRFSAERTGGSVSTLTIQRTQQEDSAVYLCASGPGSAGNTIYFGEGSWLTVV.

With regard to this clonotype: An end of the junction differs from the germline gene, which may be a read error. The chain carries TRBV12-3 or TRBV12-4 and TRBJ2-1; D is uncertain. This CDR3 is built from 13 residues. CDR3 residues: CASSLASTNEQFF. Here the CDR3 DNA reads TGTGCCAGTAGTTTAGCTTCCACTAATGAGCAGTTCTTC.

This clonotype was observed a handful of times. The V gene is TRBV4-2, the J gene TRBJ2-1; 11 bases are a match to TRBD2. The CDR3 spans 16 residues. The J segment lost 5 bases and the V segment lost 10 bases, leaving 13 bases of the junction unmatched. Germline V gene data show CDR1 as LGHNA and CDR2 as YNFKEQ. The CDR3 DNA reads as TGTGCCATAGATTTGGTTAGCGGGGGGGCCGACAATGAGCAGTTCTTC. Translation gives CAIDLVSGGADNEQFF.

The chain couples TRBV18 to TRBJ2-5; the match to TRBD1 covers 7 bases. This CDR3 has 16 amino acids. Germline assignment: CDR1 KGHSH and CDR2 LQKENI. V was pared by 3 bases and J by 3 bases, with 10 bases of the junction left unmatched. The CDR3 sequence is CASSPMDRRNEETQYF. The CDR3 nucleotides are TGTGCCAGCTCACCGATGGACAGGAGAAACGAAGAGACCCAGTACTTC.

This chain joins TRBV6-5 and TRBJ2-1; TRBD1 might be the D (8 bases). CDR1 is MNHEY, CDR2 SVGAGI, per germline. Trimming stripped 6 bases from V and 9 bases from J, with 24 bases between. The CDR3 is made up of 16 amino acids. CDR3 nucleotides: TGTGCCAGCAGCGGGACAGGTTTCCGGGGAGGGAGTGAGCAGTTCTTC. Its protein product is CASSGTGFRGGSEQFF.

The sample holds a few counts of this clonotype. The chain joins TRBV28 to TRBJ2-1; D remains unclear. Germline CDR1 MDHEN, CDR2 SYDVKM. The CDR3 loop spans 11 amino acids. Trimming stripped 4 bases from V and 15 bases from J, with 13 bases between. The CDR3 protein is CASSSTRNGFF. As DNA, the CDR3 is TGTGCCAGCAGTTCGACCAGAAACGGGTTCTTC.

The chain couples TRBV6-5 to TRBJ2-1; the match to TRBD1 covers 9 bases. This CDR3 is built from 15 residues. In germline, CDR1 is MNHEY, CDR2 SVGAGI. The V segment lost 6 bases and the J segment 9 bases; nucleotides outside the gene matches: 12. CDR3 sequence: CASRTDRGASGEQFF. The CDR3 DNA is TGTGCCAGCAGGACCGACAGGGGGGCTAGTGGTGAGCAGTTCTTC.

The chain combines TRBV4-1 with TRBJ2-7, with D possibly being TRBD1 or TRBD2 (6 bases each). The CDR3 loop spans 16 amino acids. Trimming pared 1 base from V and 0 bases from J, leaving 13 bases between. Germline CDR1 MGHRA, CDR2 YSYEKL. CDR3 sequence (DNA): TGCGCCAGCAGCCAAGCCCTGAGGGGGGTCTCCTACGAGCAGTACTTC. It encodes CASSQALRGVSYEQYF.

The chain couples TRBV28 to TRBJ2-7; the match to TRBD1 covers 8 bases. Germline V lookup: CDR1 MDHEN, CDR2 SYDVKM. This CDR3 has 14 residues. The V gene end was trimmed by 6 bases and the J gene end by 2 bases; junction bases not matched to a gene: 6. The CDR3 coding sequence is TGTGCCAGCAGCCAGACAGGGGCCCCCTACGAGCAGTACTTC. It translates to CASSQTGAPYEQYF.

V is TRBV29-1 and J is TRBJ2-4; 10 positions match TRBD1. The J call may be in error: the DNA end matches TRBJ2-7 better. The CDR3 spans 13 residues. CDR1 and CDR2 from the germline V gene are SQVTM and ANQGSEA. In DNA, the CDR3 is TGCAGCGTTGAAGGGACAGGGGGGGACGAGCAGTACTTC. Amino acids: CSVEGTGGDEQYF.

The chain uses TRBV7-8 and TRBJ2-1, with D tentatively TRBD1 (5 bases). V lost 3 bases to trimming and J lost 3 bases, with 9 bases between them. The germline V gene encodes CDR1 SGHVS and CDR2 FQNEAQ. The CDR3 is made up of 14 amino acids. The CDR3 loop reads CASSFQGNYNEQFF. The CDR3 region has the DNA TGTGCCAGCAGCTTCCAGGGAAACTACAATGAGCAGTTCTTC.

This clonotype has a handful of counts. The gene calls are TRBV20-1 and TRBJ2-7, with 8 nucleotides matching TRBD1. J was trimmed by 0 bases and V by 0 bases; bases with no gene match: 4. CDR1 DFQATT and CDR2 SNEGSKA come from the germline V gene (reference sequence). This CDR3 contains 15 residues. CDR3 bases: TGCAGTGCTAGAGATCTCGGGACAGGCTCCTACGAGCAGTACTTC. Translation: CSARDLGTGSYEQYF.

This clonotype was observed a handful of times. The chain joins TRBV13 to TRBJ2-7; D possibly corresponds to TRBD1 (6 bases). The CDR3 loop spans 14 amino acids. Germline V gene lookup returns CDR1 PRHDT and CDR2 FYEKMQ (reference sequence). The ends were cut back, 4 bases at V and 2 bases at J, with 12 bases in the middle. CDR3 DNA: TGTGCCAGCAGCTCTAGGACAGAAACCTACGAGCAGTACTTC. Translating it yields CASSSRTETYEQYF.

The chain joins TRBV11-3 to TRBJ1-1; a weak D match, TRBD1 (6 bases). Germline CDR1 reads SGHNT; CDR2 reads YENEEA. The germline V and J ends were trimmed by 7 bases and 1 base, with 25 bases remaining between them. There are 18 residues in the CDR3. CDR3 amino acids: CASIIFSLGHRENTEAFF. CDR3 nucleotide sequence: TGTGCCAGCATCATATTCTCCCTGGGGCACAGGGAGAACACTGAAGCTTTCTTT. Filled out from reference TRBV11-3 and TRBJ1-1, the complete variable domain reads EAGVVQSPRYKIIEKKQPVAFWCNPISGHNTLYWYLQNLGQGPELLIRYENEEAVDDSQLPKDRFSAERLKGVDSTLKIQPAELGDSAVYLCASIIFSLGHRENTEAFFGQGTRLTVV.

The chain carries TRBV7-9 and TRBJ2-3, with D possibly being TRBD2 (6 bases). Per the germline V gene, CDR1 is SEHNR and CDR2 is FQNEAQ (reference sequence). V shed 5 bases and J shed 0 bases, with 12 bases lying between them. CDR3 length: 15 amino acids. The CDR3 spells CASSEGRQSTDTQYF. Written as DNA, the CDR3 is TGTGCCAGCAGCGAGGGGAGGCAGAGCACAGATACGCAGTATTTT.

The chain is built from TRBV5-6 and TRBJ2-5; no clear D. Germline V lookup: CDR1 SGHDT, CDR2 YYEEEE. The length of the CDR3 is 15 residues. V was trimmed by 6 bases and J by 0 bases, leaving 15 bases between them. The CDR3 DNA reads TGTGCCAGCATCCGGTCCAGGTGGTACCAAGAGACCCAGTACTTC. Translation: CASIRSRWYQETQYF. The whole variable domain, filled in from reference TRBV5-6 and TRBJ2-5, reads DAGVTQSPTHLIKTRGQQVTLRCSPKSGHDTVSWYQQALGQGPQFIFQYYEEEERQRGNFPDRFSGHQFPNYSSELNVNALLLGDSALYLCASIRSRWYQETQYFGPGTRLLVL.

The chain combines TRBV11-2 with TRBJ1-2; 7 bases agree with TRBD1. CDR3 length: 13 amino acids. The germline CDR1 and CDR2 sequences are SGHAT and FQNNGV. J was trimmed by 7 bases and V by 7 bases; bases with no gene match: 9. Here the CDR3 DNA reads TGTGCCAGCAACTATCGACAGGGAGGTGGCTACACCTTC. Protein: CASNYRQGGGYTF. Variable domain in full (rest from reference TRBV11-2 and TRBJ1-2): EAGVAQSPRYKIIEKRQSVAFWCNPISGHATLYWYQQILGQGPKLLIQFQNNGVVDDSQLPKDRFSAERLKGVDSTLKIQPAKLEDSAVYLCASNYRQGGGYTFGSGTRLTVV.

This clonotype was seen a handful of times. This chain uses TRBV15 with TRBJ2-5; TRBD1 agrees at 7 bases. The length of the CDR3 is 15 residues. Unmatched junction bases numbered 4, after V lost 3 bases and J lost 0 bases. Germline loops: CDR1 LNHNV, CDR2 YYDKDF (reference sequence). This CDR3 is CATSSYQGDQETQYF. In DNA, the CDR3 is TGTGCCACCAGCAGTTACCAGGGGGACCAAGAGACCCAGTACTTC.

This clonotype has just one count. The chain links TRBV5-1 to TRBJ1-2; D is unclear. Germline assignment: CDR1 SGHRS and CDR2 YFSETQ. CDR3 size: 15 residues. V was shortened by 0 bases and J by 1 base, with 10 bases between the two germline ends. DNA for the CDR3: TGCGCCAGCAGCTTGGTAGCAGGCGTTAACTATGGCTACACCTTC. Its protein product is CASSLVAGVNYGYTF.

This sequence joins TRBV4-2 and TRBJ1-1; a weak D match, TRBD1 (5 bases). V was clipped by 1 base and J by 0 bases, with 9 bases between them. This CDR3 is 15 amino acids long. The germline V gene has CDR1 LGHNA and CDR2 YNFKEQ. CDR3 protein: CASSQAQTVNTEAFF. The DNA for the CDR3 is TGTGCCAGCAGCCAAGCCCAGACAGTGAACACTGAAGCTTTCTTT.